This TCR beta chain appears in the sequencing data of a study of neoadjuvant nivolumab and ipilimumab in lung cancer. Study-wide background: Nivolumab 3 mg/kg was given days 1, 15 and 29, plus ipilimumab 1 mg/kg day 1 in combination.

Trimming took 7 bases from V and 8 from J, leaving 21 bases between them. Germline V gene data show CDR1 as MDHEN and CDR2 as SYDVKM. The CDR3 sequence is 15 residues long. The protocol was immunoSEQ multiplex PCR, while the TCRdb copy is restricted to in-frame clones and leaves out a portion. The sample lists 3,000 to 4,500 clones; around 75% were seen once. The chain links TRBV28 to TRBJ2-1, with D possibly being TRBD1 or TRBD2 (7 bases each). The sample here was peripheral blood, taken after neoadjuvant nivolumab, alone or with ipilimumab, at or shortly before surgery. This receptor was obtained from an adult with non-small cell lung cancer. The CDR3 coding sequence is TGTGCCAGCATTACGGGGGGCGTCAGGGGGGATGAGCAGTTCTTC. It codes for CASITGGVRGDEQFF.